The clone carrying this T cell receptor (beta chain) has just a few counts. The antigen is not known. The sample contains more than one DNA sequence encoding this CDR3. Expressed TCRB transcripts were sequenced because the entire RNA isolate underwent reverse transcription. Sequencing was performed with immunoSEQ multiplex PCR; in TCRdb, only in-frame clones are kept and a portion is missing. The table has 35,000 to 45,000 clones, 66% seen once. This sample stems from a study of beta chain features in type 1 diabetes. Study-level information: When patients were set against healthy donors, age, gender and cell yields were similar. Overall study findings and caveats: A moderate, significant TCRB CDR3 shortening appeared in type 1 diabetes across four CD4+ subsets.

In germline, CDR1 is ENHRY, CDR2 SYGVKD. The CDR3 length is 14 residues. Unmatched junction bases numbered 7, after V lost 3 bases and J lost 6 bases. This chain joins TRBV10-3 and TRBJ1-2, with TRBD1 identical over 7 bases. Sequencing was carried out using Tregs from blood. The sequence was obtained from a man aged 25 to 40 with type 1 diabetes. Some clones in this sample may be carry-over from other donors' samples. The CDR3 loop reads CAISDSTGIDGYTF. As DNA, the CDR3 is TGTGCCATCAGTGACTCGACAGGGATAGATGGCTACACCTTC.